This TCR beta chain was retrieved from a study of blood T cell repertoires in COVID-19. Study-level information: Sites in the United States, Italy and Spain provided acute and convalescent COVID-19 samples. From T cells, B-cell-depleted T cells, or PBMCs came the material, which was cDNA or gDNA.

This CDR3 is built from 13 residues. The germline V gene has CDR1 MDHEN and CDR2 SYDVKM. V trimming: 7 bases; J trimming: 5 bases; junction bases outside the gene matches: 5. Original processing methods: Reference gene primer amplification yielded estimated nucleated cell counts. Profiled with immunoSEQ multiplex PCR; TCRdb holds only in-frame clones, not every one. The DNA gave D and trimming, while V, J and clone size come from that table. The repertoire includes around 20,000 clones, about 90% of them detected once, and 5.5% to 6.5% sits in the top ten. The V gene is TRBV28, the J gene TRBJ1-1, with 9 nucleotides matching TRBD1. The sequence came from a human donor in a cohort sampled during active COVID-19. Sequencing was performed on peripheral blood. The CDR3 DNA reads TGTGCCAGCAAGAACAGGGGGCAGACTGAAGCTTTCTTT. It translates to CASKNRGQTEAFF.